The rows below give T cell receptor beta chains drawn from one sample of a study of persistence of HIV-infected CD4 T cells. The protocol was immunoSEQ multiplex PCR, while the TCRdb copy is restricted to in-frame clones and leaves out a portion. The table records 38,000 or so clones, approximately 81% of them present only once. The antigens for these receptors are not known. The source material was cultured CD4+ T cells from PBMCs, sampled from a patient who received antiretroviral therapy. Every receptor here comes from an adult with HIV. The donor label of this sample is uncertain. CDR3s include the opening cysteine and the closing phenylalanine or tryptophan. The order of the fields is clone size, V gene, J gene, D gene, CDR3 DNA, CDR3 protein. The D gene is left open where the match is weak. Clone size is stated in some rows and not others, as once, few, many or a class when expanded.

NA	TRBV10-3	TRBJ2-3	NA	TGTGCCATCAGCCTGTCGAGGGGGAAAGATACGCAGTATTTT	CAISLSRGKDTQYF
few	TRBV19	TRBJ2-7	TRBD2	TGTGCCAGTAGTACCCTAGCGGGGACCACCTACGAGCAGTACTTC	CASSTLAGTTYEQYF
NA	TRBV7-8	TRBJ1-6	NA	TGTGCCAGCAGCTCCGCCCTTAGTATGGGTGACTCACCCCTCCACTTT	CASSSALSMGDSPLHF
NA	TRBV20-1	TRBJ2-7	NA	TGCAGTGCTAGTACGACAGGCAAGCAGTACTTC	CSASTTGKQYF
NA	TRBV27	TRBJ2-7	TRBD1	TGTGCCAGCAGTTTTTTCGGGACAGGCCCCTACGAGCAGTACTTC	CASSFFGTGPYEQYF
NA	TRBV12-3/TRBV12-4	TRBJ1-5	NA	TGTGCCAGCAGTTCGGGAAACAATCAGCCCCAGCATTTT	CASSSGNNQPQHF
NA	TRBV15	TRBJ1-4	NA	TGTGCCACCAGCACGGTCTCCGGCAGGGCAAATAATGAAAAACTGTTTTTT	CATSTVSGRANNEKLFF
NA	TRBV7-6	TRBJ2-7	TRBD1	TGTGCCAGCAGCTCCCAACAGGGGGGCTCCTACGAGCAGTACTTC	CASSSQQGGSYEQYF
few	TRBV12-3/TRBV12-4	TRBJ2-4	TRBD2	TGTGCCAGCAGTTTCGGGGGACTAGCGGGGCAGTACTTC	CASSFGGLAGQYF
NA	TRBV5-8	TRBJ1-3	TRBD1	TGTGCCAGCAGTCGAGGGACAGGGCCTGGAAACACCATATATTTT	CASSRGTGPGNTIYF
once	TRBV7-9	TRBJ2-3	TRBD1	TGTGCCAGCAGCCAGGACAGGGGTTTATTGGATACGCAGTATTTT	CASSQDRGLLDTQYF
NA	TRBV2	TRBJ1-3	NA	TGTGCCAGCAGTGAAAGGCCCAGGGGAGGTGGAAACACCATATATTTT	CASSERPRGGGNTIYF
NA	TRBV4-1	TRBJ2-7	TRBD1	TGCGCCAGCAGCCACCCCGAGGGGACAGGGGTCTTCCGGGGAGAGCAGTACTTC	CASSHPEGTGVFRGEQYF
NA	TRBV2	TRBJ2-7	NA	TGTGCCAGCAGGGATAATCGGAACGAGCAGTACTTC	CASRDNRNEQYF
NA	TRBV11-1	TRBJ2-1	TRBD2	TGTGCCAGCAGCTTAGTGTCTAGCGGGGGGGACAATGAGCAGTTCTTC	CASSLVSSGGDNEQFF
NA	TRBV5-1	TRBJ2-7	TRBD2	TGCGCCAGCGGCGGGGGTACTGGGAGGAGGTACGAGCAGTACTTC	CASGGGTGRRYEQYF
NA	TRBV7-6	TRBJ2-7	TRBD1	TGTGCCAGCAGCAGACAGGGTTACGAGCAGTACTTC	CASSRQGYEQYF